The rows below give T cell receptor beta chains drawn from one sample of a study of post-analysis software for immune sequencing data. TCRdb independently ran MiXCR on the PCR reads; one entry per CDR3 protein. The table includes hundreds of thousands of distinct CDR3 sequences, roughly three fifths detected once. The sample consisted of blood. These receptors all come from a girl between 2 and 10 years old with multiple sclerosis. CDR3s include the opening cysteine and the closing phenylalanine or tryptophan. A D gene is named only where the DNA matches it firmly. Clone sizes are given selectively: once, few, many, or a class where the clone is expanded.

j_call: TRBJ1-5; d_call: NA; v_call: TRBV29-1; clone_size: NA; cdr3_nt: TGCAGCGTTGCAGGGGATAATCAGCCCCAGCATTTT; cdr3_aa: CSVAGDNQPQHF
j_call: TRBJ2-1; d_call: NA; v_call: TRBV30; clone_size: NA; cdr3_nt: TGTGCCTGGAGCGTGGAGGACAACAATGAGCAGTTCTTC; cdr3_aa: CAWSVEDNNEQFF
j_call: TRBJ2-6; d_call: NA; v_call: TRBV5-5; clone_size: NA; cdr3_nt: TGTGCCAGCAGCTTGATACTAGGGAACTCTGGGGCCAACGTCCTGACTTTC; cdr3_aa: CASSLILGNSGANVLTF
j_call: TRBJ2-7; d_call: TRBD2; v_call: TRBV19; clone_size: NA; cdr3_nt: TGTGCCAGTAGCCCGACTAGCGGAGGGGGCTACGAGCAGTACTTC; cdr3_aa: CASSPTSGGGYEQYF
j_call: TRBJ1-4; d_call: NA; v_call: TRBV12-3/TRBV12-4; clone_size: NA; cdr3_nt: TGTGCCAGCAGTTCTCAGGCCCAGGGCTTAGGCGAAAAACTGTTTTTT; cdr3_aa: CASSSQAQGLGEKLFF
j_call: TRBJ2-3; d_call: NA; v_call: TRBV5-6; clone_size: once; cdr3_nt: TGTGCCAGCAGCAAACCCTGGAACGCAGATACGCAGTATTTT; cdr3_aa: CASSKPWNADTQYF
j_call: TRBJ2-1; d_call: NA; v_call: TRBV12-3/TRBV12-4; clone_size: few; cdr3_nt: TGTGCCAGCAGTAACAACCGTGCCGTAGGGAGCTCCTACAATGAGCAGTTCTTC; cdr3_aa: CASSNNRAVGSSYNEQFF
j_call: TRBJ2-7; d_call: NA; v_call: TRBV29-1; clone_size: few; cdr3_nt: TGCAGCGTTGCATGGGACGACTCCTACGAGCAGTACTTC; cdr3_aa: CSVAWDDSYEQYF
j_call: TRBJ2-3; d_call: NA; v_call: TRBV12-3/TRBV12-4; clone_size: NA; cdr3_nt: TGTGCCAGCAGTTTTTTGTCCGACGTGGATACGCAGTATTTT; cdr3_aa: CASSFLSDVDTQYF
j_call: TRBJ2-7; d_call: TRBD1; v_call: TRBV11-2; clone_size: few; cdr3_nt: TGTGCCAGCTGTATTCAGGGGGCTCCCACCTACGAGCAGTACTTC; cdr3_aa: CASCIQGAPTYEQYF
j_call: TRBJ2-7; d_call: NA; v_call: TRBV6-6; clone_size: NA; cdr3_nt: TGTGCCAGCAGTCATGGAGACGGTGACTCCTACGAGCAGTACTTC; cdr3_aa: CASSHGDGDSYEQYF
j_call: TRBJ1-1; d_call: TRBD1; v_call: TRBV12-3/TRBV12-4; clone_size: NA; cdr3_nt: TGTGCCAGCAGTAGACAGACAGGGGCGTGGACTGAAGCTTTCTTT; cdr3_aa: CASSRQTGAWTEAFF
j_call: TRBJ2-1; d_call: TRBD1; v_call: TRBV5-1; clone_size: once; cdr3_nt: TGCGCCAGCAGCCTACCGATAGGACAGGTCAATGAGCAGTTCTTC; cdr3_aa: CASSLPIGQVNEQFF
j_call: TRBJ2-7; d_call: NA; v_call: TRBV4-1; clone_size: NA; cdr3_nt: TGCGCCAGCAGCCAAGATAAGGATCGATCTCCCTACGAGCAGTACTTC; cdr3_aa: CASSQDKDRSPYEQYF
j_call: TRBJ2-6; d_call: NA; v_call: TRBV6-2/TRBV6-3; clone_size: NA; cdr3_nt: TGTGCCAGCAGGCACGTCTCTGGGGCCAACGTCCTGACTTTC; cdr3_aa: CASRHVSGANVLTF
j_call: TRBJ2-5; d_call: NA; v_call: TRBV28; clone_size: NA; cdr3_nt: TGTGCCAGCAGTTTTAACAGGCAAGAGACCCAGTACTTC; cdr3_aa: CASSFNRQETQYF
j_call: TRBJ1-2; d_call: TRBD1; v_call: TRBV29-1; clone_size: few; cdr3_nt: TGCAGCGTTACTGGACAGGGGCATGGCTACACCTTC; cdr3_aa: CSVTGQGHGYTF
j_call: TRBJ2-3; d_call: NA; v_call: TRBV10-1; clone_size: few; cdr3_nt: TGCGCCAGCTCCGGGATGTTGGGGGATACGCAGTATTTT; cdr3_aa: CASSGMLGDTQYF
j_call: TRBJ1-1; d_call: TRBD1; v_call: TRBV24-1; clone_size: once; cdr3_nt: TGTGCCACCAGACAGGGGGGAGGCACTGAAGCTTTCTTT; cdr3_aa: CATRQGGGTEAFF
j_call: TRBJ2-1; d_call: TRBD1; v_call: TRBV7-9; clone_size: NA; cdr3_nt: TGTGCCAGCAGGGACAGGGAGTCCTACAATGAGCAGTTCTTC; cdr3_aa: CASRDRESYNEQFF
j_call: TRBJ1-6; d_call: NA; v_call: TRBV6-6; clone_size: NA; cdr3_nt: TGTGCCAGCAGGTCCGGGACTGCGAGCTCCTATAATTCACCCCTCCACTTT; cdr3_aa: CASRSGTASSYNSPLHF
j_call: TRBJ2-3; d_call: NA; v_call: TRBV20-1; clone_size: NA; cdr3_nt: TGCAGTGCGGCATGGGGCACAGATACGCAGTATTTT; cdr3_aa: CSAAWGTDTQYF
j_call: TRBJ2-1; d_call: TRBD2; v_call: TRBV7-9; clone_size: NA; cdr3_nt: TGTGCCAGCAGCTCCTGGATCGGGAGCGGGAGTAGGGATGAGCAGTTCTTC; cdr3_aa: CASSSWIGSGSRDEQFF
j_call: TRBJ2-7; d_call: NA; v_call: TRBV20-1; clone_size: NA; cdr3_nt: TGCAGTGCTAGCGGGGGTGTGGCGACCTACGAGCAGTACTTC; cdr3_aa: CSASGGVATYEQYF
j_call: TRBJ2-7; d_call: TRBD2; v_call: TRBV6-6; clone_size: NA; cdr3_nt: TGTGCCAGCAGGGTTAGCGGGGGGGCAATCAATGAGCAGTACTTC; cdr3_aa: CASRVSGGAINEQYF
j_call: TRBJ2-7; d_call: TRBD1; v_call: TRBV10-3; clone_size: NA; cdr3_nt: TGTGCCATCACGGCAGGGGGCTACGAGCAGTACTTC; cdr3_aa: CAITAGGYEQYF
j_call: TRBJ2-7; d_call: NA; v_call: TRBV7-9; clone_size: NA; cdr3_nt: TGTGCCAGCAGCTTAGCGCAGGGCCGAAAAGGCTCCTACGAGCAGTACTTC; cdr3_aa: CASSLAQGRKGSYEQYF
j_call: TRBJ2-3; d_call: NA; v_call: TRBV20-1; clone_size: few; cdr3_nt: TGCAGTGCTAGTGGCGGGGGCACAGATACGCAGTATTTT; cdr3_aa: CSASGGGTDTQYF
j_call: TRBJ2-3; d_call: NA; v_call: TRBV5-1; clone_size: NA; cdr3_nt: TGCGCCAGCAGCCCGGGGGTGGATCGGACAGATACGCAGTATTTT; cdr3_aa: CASSPGVDRTDTQYF
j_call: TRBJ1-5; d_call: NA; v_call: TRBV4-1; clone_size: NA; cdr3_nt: TGCGCCAGCAGCGTCCCAGGAACTTTTCAGCCCCAGCATTTT; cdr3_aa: CASSVPGTFQPQHF
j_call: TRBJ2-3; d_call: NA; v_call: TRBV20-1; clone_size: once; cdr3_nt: TGCAGTGCCCGGCCCTCCTTTAGCACAGATACGCAGTATTTT; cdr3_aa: CSARPSFSTDTQYF
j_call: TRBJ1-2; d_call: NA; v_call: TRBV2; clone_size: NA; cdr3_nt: TGTGCCAGCACCAGCAGACTTGTAGGCTACACCTTC; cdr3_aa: CASTSRLVGYTF
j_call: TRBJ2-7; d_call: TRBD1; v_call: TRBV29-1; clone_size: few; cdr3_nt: TGCAGCGGACAACAGGGGTCCGAGCAGTACTTC; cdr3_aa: CSGQQGSEQYF
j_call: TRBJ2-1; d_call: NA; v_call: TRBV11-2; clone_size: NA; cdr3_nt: TGTGCCAGCAGCCCGAGGAACCCGTCGGGCAGGATAAACAATGAGCAGTTCTTC; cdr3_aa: CASSPRNPSGRINNEQFF
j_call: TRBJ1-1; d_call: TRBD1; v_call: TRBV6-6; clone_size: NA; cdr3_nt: TGTGCCAGCGGAACAGGGGGCATGAACACTGAAGCTTTCTTT; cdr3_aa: CASGTGGMNTEAFF
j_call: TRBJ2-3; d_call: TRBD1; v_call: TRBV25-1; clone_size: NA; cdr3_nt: TGTGCCAGCAGTGAAGGGACAGGGCCCACAGATACGCAGTATTTT; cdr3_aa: CASSEGTGPTDTQYF
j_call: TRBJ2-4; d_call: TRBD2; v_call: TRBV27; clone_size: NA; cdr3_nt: TGTGCCAGCAGTCTCCGCAGAGCGGGAGAGAAGAACATTCAGTACTTC; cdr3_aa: CASSLRRAGEKNIQYF
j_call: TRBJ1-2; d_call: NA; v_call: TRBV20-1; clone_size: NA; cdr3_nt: TGCAGTGCTAGAGGGGTAAAGGGGGTCAGTGGCTACACCTTC; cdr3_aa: CSARGVKGVSGYTF
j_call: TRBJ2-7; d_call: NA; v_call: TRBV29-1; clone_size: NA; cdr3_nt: TGCAGCGTTGGGGAAGTTTACGAGCAGTACTTC; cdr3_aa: CSVGEVYEQYF
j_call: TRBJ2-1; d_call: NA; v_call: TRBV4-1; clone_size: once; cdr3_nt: TGCGCCAGCAGCCTGGGGTGGGGGAGCGATGAGCAGTTCTTC; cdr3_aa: CASSLGWGSDEQFF
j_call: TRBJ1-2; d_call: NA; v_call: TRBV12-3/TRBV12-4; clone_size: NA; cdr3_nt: TGTGCCAGCAGTCTTCTGACGGGGTCTCGAGGCTACACCTTC; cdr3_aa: CASSLLTGSRGYTF
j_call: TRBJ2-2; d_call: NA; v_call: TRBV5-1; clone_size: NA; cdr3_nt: TGCGCCAGCAGCTTGGGATTAGAAGGGGCCGGGGAGCTGTTTTTT; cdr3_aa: CASSLGLEGAGELFF
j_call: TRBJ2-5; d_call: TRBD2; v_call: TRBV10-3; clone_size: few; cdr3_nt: TGTGCCATCAGTGAGTCGGATAGGGCGGGACTAGCGGGAGTAGGAGAGACCCAGTACTTC; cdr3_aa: CAISESDRAGLAGVGETQYF
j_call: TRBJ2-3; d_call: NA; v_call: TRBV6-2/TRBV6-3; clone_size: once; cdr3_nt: TGTGCCAGCAAGGAGGATTCACCCACAGATACGCAGTATTTT; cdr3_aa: CASKEDSPTDTQYF
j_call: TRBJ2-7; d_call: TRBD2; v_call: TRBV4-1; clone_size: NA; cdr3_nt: TGCGCCAGCAGCCAAGATCAATTAGCGGGAGGCGGGGCCTACGAGCAGTACTTC; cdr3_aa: CASSQDQLAGGGAYEQYF
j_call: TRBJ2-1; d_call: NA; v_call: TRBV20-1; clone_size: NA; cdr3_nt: TGCAGTGCTAGAGAGGGCGCCAGGAAGTTCTTC; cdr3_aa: CSAREGARKFF
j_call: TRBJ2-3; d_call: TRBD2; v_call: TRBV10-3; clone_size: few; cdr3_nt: TGTGCCATCAGTCGCCGGACTAGCGAGAGCACAGATACGCAGTATTTT; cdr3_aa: CAISRRTSESTDTQYF
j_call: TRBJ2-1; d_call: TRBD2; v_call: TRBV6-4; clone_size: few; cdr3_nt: TGTGCCAGCAGCGTACTAGCGGGAGGGGATGAGCAGTTCTTC; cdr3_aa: CASSVLAGGDEQFF
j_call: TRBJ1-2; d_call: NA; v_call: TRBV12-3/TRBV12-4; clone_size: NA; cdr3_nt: TGTGCCAGCAGTTTAGGATTCCGCGGAAACTATGGCTACACCTTC; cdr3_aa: CASSLGFRGNYGYTF
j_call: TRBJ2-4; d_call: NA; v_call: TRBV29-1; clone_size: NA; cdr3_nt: TGCAGCGTTGACAGGGAGGCCAAAAACATTCAGTACTTC; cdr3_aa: CSVDREAKNIQYF
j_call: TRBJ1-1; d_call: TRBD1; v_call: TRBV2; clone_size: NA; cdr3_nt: TGTGCCAGCAGGGGGGACAGTGAAGCTTTCTTT; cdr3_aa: CASRGDSEAFF